Shown below are 13 T cell receptor beta chains from a single sample sequenced in a study of CD8 T cells in ankylosing spondylitis (TCRdb year 2017). Receptor libraries were prepared by 5' RACE. For sequencing, an Illumina HiSeq 2500 was employed. The raw public reads went through TCRdb reprocessing: fastp at Q25, MiXCR clone calling, in-frame beta chains kept. All rows with the same CDR3 protein become a single entry with the most common DNA and genes. In all, the sample holds 150,000 to 200,000 distinct CDR3 sequences, and around a tenth of those were seen once. The ten top clones hold 25% to 35% of the sample. The sequencing input was blood, either unsorted or a sorted T cell fraction (not recorded which). Receptors originate from a male donor with ankylosing spondylitis or in good health (not recorded which).

The chain employs TRBV2 and TRBJ1-6; tentatively, D is TRBD1 (5 bases). Between the trimmed V and J ends, which lost 1 base and 8 bases, there was a span of 6 bases. The CDR3 covers 13 residues. Germline lookup yields CDR1 SNHLY and CDR2 FYNNEI. The CDR3 DNA sequence: TGTGCCAGCAGTGAAGTCAGGGATTCACCCCTCCACTTT. Its translation is CASSEVRDSPLHF.

This clonotype was seen once. The V call is TRBV7-2, the J call TRBJ2-7; 8 positions agree with TRBD1. The CDR3 runs to 16 residues. Germline V lookup: CDR1 SGHTA, CDR2 FQGNSA. V was pared by 0 bases and J by 0 bases, with 4 bases of the junction left unmatched. This CDR3 reads CASSLALGQGSYEQYF. CDR3 in DNA: TGTGCCAGCAGCTTAGCCCTCGGACAGGGCTCCTACGAGCAGTACTTC.

In this sample, this clonotype turned up many times. The rearrangement joins TRBV29-1 to TRBJ2-5; 7 nucleotides agree with TRBD1. The germline CDR1 and CDR2 sequences are SQVTM and ANQGSEA. V shed 2 bases and J 12 bases; nucleotides not matched to a gene: 9. There are 12 residues in the CDR3. CDR3: CSVEYKTGNEYF. The CDR3 bases are TGCAGCGTTGAATACAAGACAGGGAACGAGTACTTC.

Ten or more counts support this clonotype. The rearrangement joins TRBV12-5 to TRBJ2-1; D is possibly TRBD2 (6 bases). The ends were cut back, 1 base at V and 1 base at J, with 23 bases in the middle. The CDR3 is 20 amino acids. The V gene's germline CDR1 is LGHNT and CDR2 FRNRAP. CDR3 coding DNA: TGTGCTAGTGGTTTGGCTTCGGGACTTTCTCCTCTGTCGTCCTACAATGAGCAGTTCTTC. Translation gives CASGLASGLSPLSSYNEQFF.

This clonotype was seen at least ten times. This chain links TRBV28 with TRBJ2-5; no clear D gene. Per the germline V gene, CDR1 is MDHEN and CDR2 is SYDVKM. CDR3 length: 12 residues. V gave up 6 bases and J gave up 3 bases, with 8 bases separating them. The CDR3 region is CASRPREETQYF. In DNA form, the CDR3 reads TGTGCCAGCAGACCAAGGGAAGAGACCCAGTACTTC.

This clonotype was counted between two and nine times. The V gene is TRBV6-1, the J gene TRBJ2-7; D is ambiguous. Germline loops: CDR1 MNHNS, CDR2 SASEGT. The CDR3 has 15 residues. Trimming took off 7 bases at V and 0 bases at J, with 16 bases between the two ends. The CDR3 loop is CASTGRTRSSYEQYF. In DNA form, the CDR3 reads TGTGCCAGCACCGGAAGAACCCGGAGCTCCTACGAGCAGTACTTC.

This clonotype was seen ten or more times. The V and J genes are TRBV20-1 and TRBJ1-3; TRBD1 might be the D (6 bases). Germline V lookup: CDR1 DFQATT, CDR2 SNEGSKA (reference sequence). The CDR3 covers 14 residues. The V and J ends lost 4 bases and 0 bases respectively, with 10 bases between them. CDR3 in amino acids: CSATVTGSGNTIYF. In DNA form, the CDR3 reads TGCAGTGCTACTGTGACAGGCTCTGGAAACACCATATATTTT.

Many counts were recorded for this clonotype. The V and J genes are TRBV11-2 and TRBJ2-2, with no clear D. Germline CDR1 SGHAT, CDR2 FQNNGV. The V end was cut by 0 bases, the J end by 4 bases, with 15 bases between. This CDR3 has 17 amino acids. The CDR3 loop is CASSLDGVAGLTGELFF. As DNA, the CDR3 is TGTGCCAGCAGCTTAGATGGGGTGGCCGGTCTCACCGGGGAGCTGTTTTTT.

This clonotype was counted once. A much larger clone lies one base from this, so it may be a read error. The chain recombines TRBV27 with TRBJ2-7; unclear D gene. The length of the CDR3 is 13 residues. V was clipped by 8 bases and J by 1 base, with 12 bases between them. The germline V gene has CDR1 MNHEY and CDR2 SMNVEV (reference sequence). For the CDR3, the DNA is TGTGCCAGCTCCCTGAACGGATCCTACGAGCAGTACTTC. As protein: CASSLNGSYEQYF.

This clonotype was counted ten times or more. This chain uses TRBV10-3 with TRBJ1-3; no firm D call. With 8 bases removed from V and 0 bases from J, the gap between germline ends came to 14 bases. Germline lookup yields CDR1 ENHRY and CDR2 SYGVKD. CDR3 length: 15 residues. CDR3 bases: TGTGCCATCCTTCAGATAGCTGACTCTGGAAACACCATATATTTT. Translated: CAILQIADSGNTIYF.

This clonotype has at least ten counts. The chain links TRBV6-5 to TRBJ1-2; the match to TRBD1 covers 10 bases. The CDR3 is 17 residues long. Trimming at V came to 4 bases and at J to 4 bases, leaving 12 bases not matched to a gene. Germline-derived CDR1 and CDR2 are MNHEY and SVGAGI. CDR3 bases: TGTGCCAGCAGTTTTTCCGGGACAGGGGCTGTGGCCTATGGCTACACCTTC. Translating it yields CASSFSGTGAVAYGYTF.

This clonotype was found many times. The chain joins TRBV12-3 or TRBV12-4 to TRBJ1-2; a weak D match, TRBD1 (5 bases). This CDR3 contains 13 residues. V was trimmed by 5 bases and J by 4 bases, leaving 11 bases between them. CDR3 protein: CASSGGSSYGYTF. The DNA of the CDR3 is TGTGCCAGCAGTGGGGGGTCCTCCTATGGCTACACCTTC.

This clonotype was seen a handful of times. This chain links TRBV7-2 with TRBJ1-5; D is possibly TRBD1 (6 bases). Trimming took off 0 bases at V and 6 bases at J, with 9 bases between the two ends. The germline V gene has CDR1 SGHTA and CDR2 FQGNSA. This CDR3 contains 14 residues. The CDR3: CASSLAGGRQPQHF. Written as DNA, the CDR3 is TGTGCCAGCAGCTTAGCAGGGGGGCGTCAGCCCCAGCATTTT.